This TCR beta chain was profiled in a study of cytomegalovirus exposure and HLA in healthy donors. Study-wide findings and caveats: Later findings reportedly placed an Asian-associated ancestry cluster below the approximately 670-donor mean for N-insertions. There was a cluster of highly shared sequence variants that was likely a sequencing artifact. The study dropped some indistinguishable V segments, TRBV6-2 and TRBV6-3 among them.

V gave up 0 bases and J gave up 7 bases, with 5 bases separating them. Germline loops: CDR1 DFQATT, CDR2 SNEGSKA (reference sequence). The CDR3 spans 11 residues. PCR employed 60 Vbeta and 13 Jbeta primers. Sequenced by immunoSEQ multiplex PCR; TCRdb stores in-frame clones only, minus some. The sample consists of roughly 200,000 clones, 75% to 90% of them appearing once. Comments on this clone: Its target is unknown.

The chain is built from TRBV20-1 and TRBJ2-3; D ambiguous. The specimen was PBMCs. The clonotype originates from a woman between 40 and 55 years old in good health and CMV-seronegative. The CDR3 sequence is CSARDQNTQYF. The CDR3 DNA is TGCAGTGCTAGAGATCAAAATACGCAGTATTTT.